A selection of T cell receptor beta chains follows, all from one sample in a study of blood T cell repertoires in COVID-19. Using immunoSEQ multiplex PCR, the repertoire was profiled, and TCRdb retains in-frame clones only, with some absent. The table shows approximately 260,000 clones, with roughly 80% occurring only once. Sequencing was carried out using PBMCs or T cells enriched from blood (not recorded which). The receptor source for this set is a man between 45 and 60 years old who had recovered from COVID-19. The CDR3 runs from the conserved cysteine through the conserved F or W. D genes are given only for firm matches. Rows give clone size only sometimes, using once, few, many, or a class for an expanded clone.

-	TRBV7-9	many	TRBJ1-2	TGTGCCAGCAGCTTTGGGCAGGGTCGAGATGGCTACACCTTC	CASSFGQGRDGYTF
-	TRBV4-1	few	TRBJ2-7	TGCGCCAGCAGCCAAGATCCCGGGAGTTCGTACGAGCAGTACTTC	CASSQDPGSSYEQYF
-	TRBV7-9	-	TRBJ1-2	TGTGCCAGCAGTCAAGAGTGGCAGGGCCCTAACTATGGCTACACCTTC	CASSQEWQGPNYGYTF
-	TRBV27	-	TRBJ2-7	TGTGCCAGCAGTTCCCCGGGATTAAGTTACGAGCAGTACTTC	CASSSPGLSYEQYF
-	TRBV19	once	TRBJ1-1	TGTGCCAGTAGTATCGGGGGGGCGGTTACTGAAGCTTTCTTT	CASSIGGAVTEAFF
TRBD1	TRBV9	-	TRBJ1-1	TGTGCCAGCAGCGAACAGGGGAGCACTGAAGCTTTCTTT	CASSEQGSTEAFF
-	TRBV20-1	-	TRBJ1-1	TGCAGTGCTAGTTCTGGGGCGTTGAACACTGAAGCTTTCTTT	CSASSGALNTEAFF
TRBD1	TRBV9	-	TRBJ2-7	TGTGCCAGCAGCGTAGTCGCACAGGGGGCTTGGTACGAGCAGTACTTC	CASSVVAQGAWYEQYF
-	TRBV5-1	-	TRBJ1-4	TGCGCCAGCAGCTTGCAGGGAACTAATGAAAAACTGTTTTTT	CASSLQGTNEKLFF
-	TRBV19	once	TRBJ1-2	TGTGCCAGTAGTATCCTACGACCAAATAACAGGGAGTCCGTCTATGGCTACACCTTC	CASSILRPNNRESVYGYTF
-	TRBV11-2	-	TRBJ1-2	TGTGCCAGCAGCCCTCTTGCGGGGGGGTCGAATGGCTACACCTTC	CASSPLAGGSNGYTF
-	TRBV28	-	TRBJ2-7	TGTGCCAGCACCCATGGGGCTATCTACGAGCAGTACTTC	CASTHGAIYEQYF
TRBD2	TRBV28	-	TRBJ2-7	TGTGCCAGCGTGGGACTAGCGGGAAACTACGAGCAGTACTTC	CASVGLAGNYEQYF
-	TRBV27	-	TRBJ1-4	TGTGCCAGCAGTTTAGAGGGAACAAATGAAAAACTGTTTTTT	CASSLEGTNEKLFF